The next 26 T cell receptor beta chains were all read from a single sample in a study of T cells after yellow fever vaccination. MiXCR, applied by TCRdb to the 5' RACE reads, yields one record per CDR3 protein. The sample has some 220,000 distinct CDR3 sequences, roughly 3% seen once. This specimen consisted of CD4+ T cells sorted from PBMCs, obtained 10 days after the yellow fever booster vaccination. These receptors all stem from a young man who received the YFV17D yellow fever vaccine.

The gene calls are TRBV4-3 and TRBJ1-6, with D uncertain. Trimming removed 0 bases at V and 12 bases at J, with 15 bases between. The CDR3 is 15 amino acids. The germline V gene has CDR1 LGHNA and CDR2 YSLEER. The CDR3 here is CASSQEWGGSIPLHF. In DNA form, the CDR3 reads TGCGCCAGCAGCCAAGAGTGGGGAGGGAGCATACCCCTCCACTTT.

V is TRBV3-1 and J is TRBJ2-5; D not certain. Germline V gives CDR1 LGHDT, CDR2 YNNKEL (reference sequence). This CDR3 has 12 residues. V gave up 2 bases and J gave up 5 bases, with 6 bases separating them. CDR3 sequence reads: CASSQIRETQYF. DNA for the CDR3: TGTGCCAGCAGCCAAATCCGGGAGACCCAGTACTTC.

The chain carries TRBV6-2 or TRBV6-3 and TRBJ1-5, with D unclear. Trimming pared 2 bases from V and 2 bases from J, leaving 10 bases between. CDR3 length: 15 residues. Germline V lookup: CDR1 MNHEY, CDR2 SVGEGT. This CDR3 is CASSYDRGGNQPQHF. The CDR3 DNA reads as TGTGCCAGCAGTTACGATCGGGGAGGCAATCAGCCCCAGCATTTT.

The sample holds a few counts of this clonotype. The CDR3 sequence is CASSFSDRTYTGELFF. In nucleotides, the CDR3 is TGCGCCAGCAGCTTCTCAGACAGGACTTACACCGGGGAGCTGTTTTTT. The chain joins TRBV5-1 to TRBJ2-2; the D gene is possibly TRBD1 (6 bases). There are 16 residues in the CDR3. Germline V lookup: CDR1 SGHRS, CDR2 YFSETQ. The germline V and J ends were trimmed by 2 bases and 3 bases, with 14 bases remaining between them.

At least ten counts were recorded for this clonotype. This rearrangement joins TRBV14 to TRBJ2-1; D call uncertain. Trimming cost V 4 bases and J 10 bases, with 11 bases left between them. Looked up from germline, CDR1 is SGHDN and CDR2 is FVKESK. The CDR3 covers 12 residues. As DNA, the CDR3 is TGTGCCAGCAGCCCTACGATGGGAGAGCAGTTCTTC. This translates into CASSPTMGEQFF.

This clonotype was recorded at least ten times. The V gene is TRBV18, the J gene TRBJ2-7; TRBD2 agrees at 12 bases. In germline, CDR1 is KGHSH, CDR2 LQKENI. The CDR3 is made up of 15 amino acids. With 5 bases clipped from V and 0 bases from J, the junction kept 2 bases outside the gene matches. CDR3 loop: CASSRTSGASYEQYF. CDR3 sequence (DNA): TGTGCCAGCTCAAGGACTAGCGGGGCCTCCTACGAGCAGTACTTC. Combining the CDR3 with reference TRBV18 and TRBJ2-7 gives the whole variable domain NAGVMQNPRHLVRRRGQEARLRCSPMKGHSHVYWYRQLPEEGLKFMVYLQKENIIDESGMPKERFSAEFPKEGPSILRIQQVVRGDSAAYFCASSRTSGASYEQYFGPGTRLTVT.

This clonotype was counted only a few times. The chain is built from TRBV6-5 and TRBJ1-5; no reliable D call. CDR1 is MNHEY and CDR2 is SVGAGI in the germline V gene. The CDR3 runs to 13 residues. The V and J ends lost 2 bases and 4 bases respectively, with 6 bases between them. In nucleotides, the CDR3 is TGTGCCAGCAGTTACCTCCGGAATCAGCCCCAGCATTTT. This encodes CASSYLRNQPQHF.

The V call is TRBV6-2 or TRBV6-3, the J call TRBJ2-1; TRBD2 might be the D (5 bases). V lost 4 bases and J lost 2, with 21 bases in between. Germline loops: CDR1 MNHEY, CDR2 SVGEGT. This CDR3 spans 18 amino acids. The CDR3 protein is CASSSHIPRDGAYNEQFF. The CDR3 nucleotides are TGTGCCAGCAGTTCACATATACCGAGGGATGGGGCCTACAATGAGCAGTTCTTC.

The chain recombines TRBV28 with TRBJ2-2; D remains ambiguous. The CDR3 is 15 amino acids. Germline V gives CDR1 MDHEN, CDR2 SYDVKM. Deletions cut 1 base from V and 5 bases from J, with 11 bases between. The CDR3 DNA sequence: TGTGCCAGCAGTTTATTAGATGGTACGACCGGGGAGCTGTTTTTT. It codes for CASSLLDGTTGELFF. Complete variable domain (other parts from reference TRBV28 and TRBJ2-2): DVKVTQSSRYLVKRTGEKVFLECVQDMDHENMFWYRQDPGLGLRLIYFSYDVKMKEKGDIPEGYSVSREKKERFSLILESASTNQTSMYLCASSLLDGTTGELFFGEGSRLTVL.

In this sample, this clonotype turned up many times. The chain recombines TRBV29-1 with TRBJ2-1, with TRBD1 matching 9 bases. This CDR3 is built from 17 residues. Germline V CDR1 and CDR2: SQVTM, ANQGSEA. V gave up 1 base and J gave up 6 bases; unmatched junction bases: 13. The CDR3 sequence is CSVEGYRGQTVINEQFF. CDR3 coding DNA: TGCAGCGTTGAAGGATACAGGGGGCAAACAGTCATCAATGAGCAGTTCTTC.

This clonotype has ten or more counts. DNA for the CDR3: TGTGCCAGCAGCAAGCGGGACAGGGGGGCGGGGGCTTTCTTT. This translates into CASSKRDRGAGAFF. The chain employs TRBV7-2 and TRBJ1-1, with 11 bases matching TRBD1. With 5 bases clipped from V and 11 bases from J, the junction kept 10 bases outside the gene matches. This CDR3 contains 14 residues. Germline CDR1 and CDR2: SGHTA and FQGNSA.

This clonotype occurred many times. This sequence joins TRBV15 and TRBJ2-7; D is possibly TRBD1 (5 bases). The CDR3 is made up of 15 amino acids. Germline CDR1 is LNHNV and CDR2 is YYDKDF (reference sequence). V gave up 1 base and J gave up 1 base, with 11 bases separating them. The CDR3 reads CATSRGGAASYEQYV. CDR3 nucleotides: TGTGCCACCAGCAGAGGTGGGGCTGCTTCCTACGAGCAGTACGTC.

This clonotype was detected many times. The genes are TRBV2 and TRBJ2-1; D possibly matches TRBD1 or TRBD2 (5 bases each). The V end was cut by 5 bases, the J end by 8 bases, with 16 bases between. The CDR3 sequence is 14 residues long. Germline CDR1 SNHLY, CDR2 FYNNEI. This CDR3 is CASSTLGRVDEQFF. The CDR3 bases are TGTGCCAGCAGTACATTGGGGCGGGTAGATGAGCAGTTCTTC.

The V call is TRBV12-3 or TRBV12-4, the J call TRBJ1-5, with D unclear. The CDR3 is 14 residues long. V shed 8 bases and J shed 0 bases, with 11 bases lying between them. CDR3 amino acids: CASGSTFSNQPQHF. CDR3 DNA sequence: TGTGCCAGCGGTTCGACATTTAGCAATCAGCCCCAGCATTTT.

The gene calls are TRBV18 and TRBJ2-6, with D hard to call. The CDR3 is 21 residues long. Trimming stripped 1 base from V and 0 bases from J, with 22 bases between. CDR1 and CDR2 from the germline V gene are KGHSH and LQKENI. In DNA, the CDR3 is TGTGCCAGCTCACCACAATTTTATGGGAAGTCTTCCCCCTCTGGGGCCAACGTCCTGACTTTC. Translation gives CASSPQFYGKSSPSGANVLTF.

The rearrangement joins TRBV6-5 to TRBJ2-3; weak D call: TRBD1 (6 bases). Trimming took off 6 bases at V and 6 bases at J, with 16 bases between the two ends. From germline, CDR1 is MNHEY and CDR2 SVGAGI. The CDR3 length is 14 residues. The CDR3 nucleotides read TGTGCCAGCAGAAGGGACCCAGGGGTTGATACGCAGTATTTT. Translating it yields CASRRDPGVDTQYF.

The rearrangement links TRBV5-1 to TRBJ2-2, with D perhaps TRBD2 (5 bases). CDR1 and CDR2 from the germline V gene are SGHRS and YFSETQ. Trimming left V 3 bases short and J 5 bases short, with 14 bases between. The CDR3 has 15 amino acids. Here the CDR3 DNA reads TGCGCCAGCAGCTCCGACCCGAGAGGGACCGGGGAGCTGTTTTTT. This translates into CASSSDPRGTGELFF. Full variable domain (missing parts from reference TRBV5-1 and TRBJ2-2): KAGVTQTPRYLIKTRGQQVTLSCSPISGHRSVSWYQQTPGQGLQFLFEYFSETQRNKGNFPGRFSGRQFSNSRSEMNVSTLELGDSALYLCASSSDPRGTGELFFGEGSRLTVL.

This clonotype has at least ten counts. The chain uses TRBV15 and TRBJ2-7; D ambiguous. The germline V and J ends were trimmed by 1 base and 2 bases, with 6 bases remaining between them. This CDR3 is 13 amino acids long. The germline V gene has CDR1 LNHNV and CDR2 YYDKDF (reference sequence). DNA of the CDR3: TGTGCCACCAGCAGAGGGTTCACCTACGAGCAGTACTTC. It encodes CATSRGFTYEQYF.

This clonotype appeared many times. The chain carries TRBV5-1 and TRBJ1-2; 9 nucleotides align to TRBD1. Germline CDR1 reads SGHRS; CDR2 reads YFSETQ. V was pared by 4 bases and J by 7 bases, with 11 bases of the junction left unmatched. This CDR3 has 15 amino acids. CDR3 residues: CASSPGTGYGSGYTF. CDR3 coding DNA: TGCGCCAGCAGCCCGGGGACAGGGTATGGAAGTGGCTACACCTTC.

This clonotype appeared many times. The gene calls are TRBV29-1 and TRBJ2-3; 7 bases are shared with TRBD1. V lost 5 bases, J lost 6 bases, and 5 bases stayed unmatched. The CDR3 totals 12 residues. Germline loops: CDR1 SQVTM, CDR2 ANQGSEA. The CDR3 nucleotides read TGCAGCGTTTTGGGACAGCAGGATACGCAGTATTTT. This encodes CSVLGQQDTQYF.

This clonotype has at least ten counts. The gene calls are TRBV5-1 and TRBJ2-1, with 8 bases identical to TRBD2. The CDR3 loop spans 15 amino acids. The V gene's germline CDR1 is SGHRS and CDR2 YFSETQ. The trim removed 4 bases at V and 1 base at J, leaving 4 bases unmatched. Written as DNA, the CDR3 is TGCGCCAGCAGCCATGGGACTAGATCCTACAATGAGCAGTTCTTC. Its protein product is CASSHGTRSYNEQFF.

The chain is built from TRBV18 and TRBJ1-6; D is unclear. The CDR3 length is 13 residues. Germline CDR1 and CDR2: KGHSH and LQKENI. V lost 4 bases to trimming and J lost 8 bases, with 9 bases between them. CDR3 bases: TGTGCCAGCTCACAAAGAAAAGATTCACCCCTCCACTTT. Translated, it gives CASSQRKDSPLHF.

The CDR3, as DNA: TGTGCCAGCAGCCCCCGTGGTGGGCCTGAGCAGTTCTTC. This gives the protein CASSPRGGPEQFF. The chain joins TRBV7-3 to TRBJ2-1; D is undetermined. The CDR3 is 13 amino acids. Trimming removed 5 bases from V and 9 bases from J, with 14 bases in between. Germline V gene lookup returns CDR1 SGHTA and CDR2 FQGTGA.

This clonotype has more than one count but fewer than ten. For the CDR3, the DNA is TGTGCCATCGCAAGACAGAATCTGAACACTGAAGCTTTCTTT. The encoded protein is CAIARQNLNTEAFF. The gene calls are TRBV10-3 and TRBJ1-1, with D maybe TRBD1 (5 bases). There are 14 residues in the CDR3. The V end was cut by 8 bases, the J end by 0 bases, with 13 bases between. The germline V gene encodes CDR1 ENHRY and CDR2 SYGVKD.

The rearrangement joins TRBV28 to TRBJ1-6; D is undetermined. The CDR3 length is 12 residues. Germline values: CDR1 MDHEN, CDR2 SYDVKM. V was shortened by 6 bases and J by 11 bases, with 11 bases between the two germline ends. The CDR3 nucleotides read TGTGCCAGCAGCCCGCCCGTACCACCCCTCCACTTT. Amino acid sequence: CASSPPVPPLHF.

V and J are TRBV5-4 and TRBJ2-3; the match to TRBD2 covers 11 bases. This CDR3 region has 16 residues. With 0 bases clipped from V and 8 bases from J, the junction kept 8 bases outside the gene matches. Per germline, CDR1 SGHNT and CDR2 YYREEE (reference sequence). The CDR3 region is CASSLGTSGSAGTQYF. Written as DNA, the CDR3 is TGTGCCAGCAGCTTGGGGACTAGCGGGTCGGCAGGTACGCAGTATTTT.